What follows are 30 T cell receptor beta chains derived from one specimen sequenced in a study of T-cell memory formation after mild COVID-19. Via MiXCR, TCRdb re-called the 5' RACE reads, giving one row per CDR3 protein. This sample has 350,000 to 550,000 distinct CDR3 sequences, with approximately 18% found just once. The sequenced material came from PBMCs or a T cell subset sorted from them (not recorded which). The origin of the receptors is a man aged 18-30 years who had mild COVID-19 (a few samples of this study predate the infection). Cell type and time point are not known.

Only a few counts were recorded for this clonotype. The chain joins TRBV18 to TRBJ2-5, with D uncertain. Deletions cut 6 bases from V and 2 bases from J, with 10 bases between. Germline V lookup: CDR1 KGHSH, CDR2 LQKENI. CDR3 length: 13 residues. The CDR3 DNA follows: TGTGCCAGCTCCCCGGTACGGCAAGAGACCCAGTACTTC. Amino acids: CASSPVRQETQYF.

The table lists this clonotype with a few counts. The chain joins TRBV20-1 to TRBJ2-7, with TRBD1 identical over 8 bases. This CDR3 spans 14 amino acids. J gave up 5 bases and V 2 bases, and 8 bases lay outside the gene matches. Germline V gene lookup returns CDR1 DFQATT and CDR2 SNEGSKA (reference sequence). This chain's CDR3 is CSARPQGVKDEQYF. CDR3 bases: TGCAGTGCTAGACCACAGGGGGTTAAGGACGAGCAGTACTTC.

The CDR3: CSARGGRLDVYF. CDR3 nucleotide sequence: TGCAGTGCTAGGGGTGGACGGCTAGACGTTTACTTC. This chain joins TRBV20-1 and TRBJ2-5; D gene unclear. This CDR3 region has 12 residues. Germline V gene sequence: CDR1 DFQATT, CDR2 SNEGSKA (reference sequence). V shed 3 bases and J shed 14 bases, with 19 bases lying between them.

This clonotype was seen a few times. V is TRBV3-1 and J is TRBJ2-5; 11 nucleotides match TRBD2. Germline CDR1 reads LGHDT; CDR2 reads YNNKEL (reference sequence). CDR3 length: 17 amino acids. The ends lost 1 base at V and 2 bases at J; junction bases unmatched: 6. The CDR3 reads CASSQVVLAGDQETQYF. The CDR3 nucleotides are TGTGCCAGCAGCCAAGTTGTACTAGCGGGGGATCAAGAGACCCAGTACTTC.

This clonotype was seen a handful of times. The chain is built from TRBV5-1 and TRBJ2-3; D is unclear. This CDR3 has 16 residues. With 4 bases removed from V and 2 bases from J, the gap between germline ends came to 17 bases. CDR1 and CDR2 from the germline V gene are SGHRS and YFSETQ. The CDR3 DNA reads TGCGCCAGCAGCCCAAGGGTTAAGGATCCCACAGATACGCAGTATTTT. Residues: CASSPRVKDPTDTQYF.

The sample holds one count of this clonotype. The J gene is TRBJ2-5, the V gene TRBV20-1; D remains unclear. The V gene lost 1 base and the J gene lost 6 bases, with 12 bases spanning the gap. The V gene's germline CDR1 is DFQATT and CDR2 SNEGSKA (reference sequence). CDR3 length: 13 residues. The CDR3 protein is CSARGGSWQTQYF. For the CDR3, the DNA is TGCAGTGCTAGAGGGGGTAGCTGGCAGACCCAGTACTTC.

This clonotype appeared a few times. The V gene is TRBV6-5, the J gene TRBJ2-5; D is tentatively TRBD1 or TRBD2 (5 bases each). The CDR3 length is 14 residues. V lost 4 bases to trimming and J lost 5 bases, with 14 bases between them. Germline loops: CDR1 MNHEY, CDR2 SVGAGI. The CDR3 sequence is CASSSTGTWETQYF. DNA of the CDR3: TGTGCCAGCAGTTCGACCGGGACCTGGGAGACCCAGTACTTC.

This chain connects TRBV6-5 to TRBJ2-7; possible D gene TRBD1, 6 bases. CDR1 and CDR2 (germline): MNHEY, SVGAGI. Trimming took 3 bases from V and 1 from J, leaving 13 bases between them. This CDR3 spans 15 amino acids. The CDR3 here is CASSYRGRGSYEQYF. The CDR3 DNA reads as TGTGCCAGCAGTTATCGTGGCAGGGGATCCTACGAGCAGTACTTC.

The sample holds a few counts of this clonotype. This CDR3 reads CASSSPGTGAMNTEAFF. CDR3 DNA sequence: TGTGCCAGCAGTTCTCCCGGGACAGGGGCCATGAACACTGAAGCTTTCTTT. This sequence joins TRBV28 and TRBJ1-1; 10 nucleotides align to TRBD1. With 4 bases clipped from V and 0 bases from J, the junction kept 8 bases outside the gene matches. The CDR3 runs 17 residues. Germline lookup yields CDR1 MDHEN and CDR2 SYDVKM. The whole variable domain, filled in from reference TRBV28 and TRBJ1-1, reads DVKVTQSSRYLVKRTGEKVFLECVQDMDHENMFWYRQDPGLGLRLIYFSYDVKMKEKGDIPEGYSVSREKKERFSLILESASTNQTSMYLCASSSPGTGAMNTEAFFGQGTRLTVV.

This chain connects TRBV20-1 to TRBJ1-5; D remains unclear. This CDR3 has 15 residues. The ends were cut back, 3 bases at V and 0 bases at J, with 12 bases in the middle. Germline V lookup: CDR1 DFQATT, CDR2 SNEGSKA (reference sequence). CDR3 protein: CSARWEGYSNQPQHF. The CDR3 DNA is TGCAGTGCTAGGTGGGAGGGATATAGCAATCAGCCCCAGCATTTT.

This clonotype was seen a handful of times. The chain is built from TRBV20-1 and TRBJ2-1; no clear D gene. Trimming took 7 bases from V and 3 from J, leaving 16 bases between them. The germline V gene encodes CDR1 DFQATT and CDR2 SNEGSKA (reference sequence). CDR3 length: 14 amino acids. CDR3 residues: CSGVRSPYYNEQFF. In DNA form, the CDR3 reads TGCAGTGGGGTGAGATCCCCCTACTACAATGAGCAGTTCTTC.

This clonotype was picked up a small number of times. The chain links TRBV7-6 to TRBJ1-4; D is undetermined. With 3 bases removed from V and 1 base from J, the gap between germline ends came to 12 bases. CDR1 and CDR2 from the germline V gene are SGHVS and FNYEAQ. The CDR3 is 16 amino acids. For the CDR3, the DNA is TGTGCCAGCAGCTTGGGCAGCGGGCGAACTAATGAAAAACTGTTTTTT. It translates to CASSLGSGRTNEKLFF.

This clonotype has a handful of counts. V usage is TRBV12-3 or TRBV12-4 and J usage is TRBJ1-2, with 8 bases fitting TRBD1. The CDR3 sequence is 16 residues long. V lost 5 bases to trimming and J lost 1 base; unmatched junction nucleotides: 9. DNA of the CDR3: TGTGCCAGCAGTCCCAGGCAGGGGGCAGGTAACTATGGCTACACCTTC. Translating it yields CASSPRQGAGNYGYTF.

This clonotype was found many times. The genes are TRBV5-1 and TRBJ2-3; D assignment may be TRBD1 or TRBD2 (6 bases each). The CDR3 extends over 16 amino acids. Trimming removed 0 bases from V and 5 bases from J, with 16 bases in between. Germline CDR1 and CDR2: SGHRS and YFSETQ. The CDR3 loop reads CASSLEIRGPGDTQYF. DNA of the CDR3: TGCGCCAGCAGCTTGGAGATCCGGGGGCCGGGAGATACGCAGTATTTT.

This chain connects TRBV5-4 to TRBJ2-3, with D maybe TRBD2 (6 bases). This CDR3 spans 16 amino acids. V was cut by 5 bases and J by 3 bases, with 19 bases left in between. Germline lookup yields CDR1 SGHNT and CDR2 YYREEE (reference sequence). The CDR3 region has the DNA TGTGCCAGCAGGGAAGGGACTTTACAGATGACAGATACGCAGTATTTT. Translation gives CASREGTLQMTDTQYF. The entire variable domain, with the rest obtained from reference TRBV5-4 and TRBJ2-3, is as follows: ETGVTQSPTHLIKTRGQQVTLRCSSQSGHNTVSWYQQALGQGPQFIFQYYREEENGRGNFPPRFSGLQFPNYSSELNVNALELDDSALYLCASREGTLQMTDTQYFGPGTRLTVL.

This clonotype was seen more than once but under ten times. The rearrangement uses TRBV5-1 and TRBJ2-7; TRBD1 matches 8 bases. The trim removed 2 bases at V and 3 bases at J, leaving 7 bases unmatched. Germline V gene sequence: CDR1 SGHRS, CDR2 YFSETQ. The CDR3 has 15 residues. The CDR3 spells CASSLGTGTYYEQYF. CDR3 DNA: TGCGCCAGCAGCTTAGGGACAGGAACCTACTACGAGCAGTACTTC.

V gene TRBV24-1 combines with J gene TRBJ1-5; weak D call: TRBD1 (6 bases). Trimming removed 4 bases at V and 4 bases at J, with 13 bases between. The CDR3 has 15 residues. The V gene's germline CDR1 is KGHDR and CDR2 SFDVKD. CDR3 coding DNA: TGTGCCACCAGTGACGGAGGGACACGGAATCAGCCCCAGCATTTT. Its protein product is CATSDGGTRNQPQHF.

V is TRBV21-1 and J is TRBJ2-7; TRBD1 was called by the table and not checked on the DNA. TRBV21-1 is assigned pseudogene status. The CDR3 has 13 residues. The DNA for the CDR3 is TGTGCCAGCAGCACCCCCCCAGGGTACGAGCAGTACTTC. Its protein is CASSTPPGYEQYF.

This clonotype has a handful of counts. The chain recombines TRBV4-2 with TRBJ2-7; 8 nucleotides match TRBD2. The CDR3 length is 17 residues. Germline V gene lookup returns CDR1 LGHNA and CDR2 YNFKEQ. With 0 bases clipped from V and 0 bases from J, the junction kept 7 bases outside the gene matches. In nucleotides, the CDR3 is TGTGCCAGCAGCCAAGATCCCCCCGGGACTAGCTCCTACGAGCAGTACTTC. Translation gives CASSQDPPGTSSYEQYF.

In its sample, this clonotype was seen a few times. The chain carries TRBV12-3 or TRBV12-4 and TRBJ1-2; D perhaps matches TRBD1 (6 bases). The CDR3 totals 15 residues. V was trimmed by 6 bases and J by 0 bases, leaving 14 bases between them. CDR3 bases: TGTGCCAGCAGCCCTACAGGGTTAGCTAACTATGGCTACACCTTC. Translated, it gives CASSPTGLANYGYTF.

CDR3 bases: TGTGCCAGCAGTTCTCCGGGGGCCGGCAAAAACATTCAGTACTTC. It codes for CASSSPGAGKNIQYF. V usage is TRBV11-2 and J usage is TRBJ2-4; possibly TRBD1 or TRBD2 for D (6 bases each). Trimming cost V 6 bases and J 3 bases, with 15 bases left between them. In germline, CDR1 is SGHAT, CDR2 FQNNGV. The CDR3 extends over 15 amino acids.

CDR3 sequence reads: CASSYGGGGEKLFF. The DNA for the CDR3 is TGTGCCAGCAGTTACGGAGGGGGAGGTGAAAAACTGTTTTTT. The rearrangement links TRBV6-5 to TRBJ1-4; D may be TRBD1 (6 bases). From germline, CDR1 is MNHEY and CDR2 SVGAGI. The germline V and J ends were trimmed by 2 bases and 7 bases, with 11 bases remaining between them. The CDR3 spans 14 residues.

This rearrangement joins TRBV4-1 to TRBJ2-6; 11 bases are a match to TRBD1. The CDR3 sequence is 18 residues long. V trimming: 4 bases; J trimming: 3 bases; junction bases outside the gene matches: 8. Germline CDR1 MGHRA, CDR2 YSYEKL. The CDR3 reads CASSLRRDRGDGANVLTF. In DNA form, the CDR3 reads TGCGCCAGCAGCCTTCGCCGGGACAGGGGGGATGGGGCCAACGTCCTGACTTTC.

The chain links TRBV4-3 to TRBJ1-6; D not certain. Trimming took 3 bases from V and 9 from J, leaving 9 bases between them. This CDR3 region has 13 residues. CDR1 and CDR2 from the germline V gene are LGHNA and YSLEER. The CDR3 region has the DNA TGCGCCAGCAGCCAGGATCTTATTTCACCCCTCCACTTT. As protein: CASSQDLISPLHF.

This clonotype appeared many times. The J gene is TRBJ2-5, the V gene TRBV3-1; no definite D call. Between the trimmed V and J ends, which lost 0 bases and 4 bases, there was a span of 9 bases. The V gene's germline CDR1 is LGHDT and CDR2 YNNKEL (reference sequence). The CDR3 length is 14 residues. CDR3 region: CASSQDPGRETQYF. In DNA, the CDR3 is TGTGCCAGCAGCCAAGACCCGGGCCGAGAGACCCAGTACTTC.

The rearrangement joins TRBV10-2 to TRBJ2-4; 7 nucleotides match TRBD2. J lost 7 bases, V lost 0 bases, and 3 bases had no gene match. This CDR3 spans 14 amino acids. The germline V gene encodes CDR1 WSHSY and CDR2 SAAADI. The CDR3 DNA is TGCGCCAGCAGTGAGTCGTGGACTAGGAACATTCAGTACTTC. Amino acid sequence: CASSESWTRNIQYF.

The V gene is TRBV4-1, the J gene TRBJ2-3, with a possible D match to TRBD2 (6 bases). The V gene lost 4 bases and the J gene lost 5 bases, with 13 bases spanning the gap. The germline CDR1 and CDR2 sequences are MGHRA and YSYEKL. CDR3 length: 14 amino acids. Here the CDR3 DNA reads TGCGCCAGCAGCCCTCGTGCGGGGATAGATACGCAGTATTTT. It is translated as CASSPRAGIDTQYF.

Only a few counts were recorded for this clonotype. The CDR3 here is CASSPVRQVGNTIYF. The CDR3 DNA is TGTGCCAGCTCACCGGTCAGACAGGTCGGAAACACCATATATTTT. V and J are TRBV18 and TRBJ1-3; D may be TRBD1 (6 bases). The CDR3 length is 15 residues. V was shortened by 3 bases and J by 4 bases, with 13 bases between the two germline ends. In germline, CDR1 is KGHSH, CDR2 LQKENI.

This clonotype was seen only a few times. V gene TRBV7-9 combines with J gene TRBJ1-1, with TRBD1 as a possible D gene (5 bases). This CDR3 contains 13 residues. Trimming removed 6 bases at V and 6 bases at J, with 14 bases between. CDR1 SEHNR and CDR2 FQNEAQ come from the germline V gene (reference sequence). The CDR3: CASRPGSGPEAFF. The CDR3 coding sequence is TGTGCCAGCAGGCCGGGCTCGGGGCCTGAAGCTTTCTTT.

The J gene is TRBJ2-1, the V gene TRBV6-2 or TRBV6-3; D possibly corresponds to TRBD1 (5 bases). The CDR3 length is 14 residues. Germline lookup yields CDR1 MNHEY and CDR2 SVGEGT. V lost 2 bases to trimming and J lost 9 bases, with 14 bases between them. The CDR3 here is CASSYLQGTGEQFF. CDR3 nucleotides: TGTGCCAGCAGTTACCTTCAGGGTACGGGTGAGCAGTTCTTC.